This TCR beta chain derives from a study of cytomegalovirus exposure and HLA in healthy donors. V lost 5 bases to trimming and J lost 6 bases; unmatched junction nucleotides: 10. Germline loops: CDR1 SEHNR, CDR2 FQNEAQ (reference sequence). CDR3 length: 15 residues. The PCR ran on 60 Vbeta and 13 Jbeta primers. Repertoires were generated with immunoSEQ multiplex PCR, while TCRdb's copy carries only in-frame clones and drops some. This sample has under 200,000 clones, with around 80% found just once. This clonotype was obtained from a man in his late teens or twenties in good health and CMV-seronegative. The chain carries TRBV7-9 and TRBJ1-2, with 9 bases matching TRBD1. The sequencing sample was made of PBMCs. The CDR3 region has the DNA TGTGCCAGCAGCCAGGGGATGGGACAGGGTAATGGCTACACCTTC. It translates to CASSQGMGQGNGYTF.